Shown below are 19 T cell receptor beta chains from a single sample sequenced in a study of cytomegalovirus exposure and HLA in healthy donors. The PCR ran on 60 Vbeta and 13 Jbeta primers. Here immunoSEQ multiplex PCR was the method, and the copy in TCRdb shows in-frame clones only, minus some. The sample consists of 100,000 to 120,000 clones, more than 9.5% of them appearing once. Sequenced: PBMCs. The receptors here all came from a middle-aged man in good health and CMV-seropositive.

CDR3 residues: CASSKGVPNTIYF. The CDR3 coding sequence is TGTGCCAGTAGTAAAGGGGTTCCGAACACCATATATTTT. The chain combines TRBV19 with TRBJ1-3, with D perhaps TRBD1 (5 bases). The V and J ends lost 4 bases and 7 bases respectively, with 11 bases between them. The CDR3 runs 13 residues. CDR1 and CDR2 (germline): LNHDA, SQIVND (reference sequence).

V usage is TRBV28 and J usage is TRBJ2-7; 8 bases are shared with TRBD2. The CDR3 is made up of 14 amino acids. With 6 bases clipped from V and 5 bases from J, the junction kept 9 bases outside the gene matches. CDR1 MDHEN and CDR2 SYDVKM come from the germline V gene. CDR3 sequence: CASRQAGEVNEQYF. For the CDR3, the DNA is TGTGCCAGCAGGCAAGCGGGAGAGGTCAACGAGCAGTACTTC.

In its sample, this clone was seen a few times. The CDR3, as DNA: TGTGCCAGCAGTTCGGGACTAGCGGTCTACGAGCAGTACTTC. Protein product: CASSSGLAVYEQYF. The chain joins TRBV28 to TRBJ2-7; 11 nucleotides line up with TRBD2. Germline V gene lookup returns CDR1 MDHEN and CDR2 SYDVKM. Losses at the gene ends were 4 bases for V and 3 bases for J; bases not matched to a gene: 2. The CDR3 spans 14 residues.

The chain carries TRBV27 and TRBJ2-1; TRBD2 matches at 12 bases. Germline-derived CDR1 and CDR2 are MNHEY and SMNVEV (reference sequence). The CDR3 loop spans 15 amino acids. V was clipped by 7 bases and J by 9 bases; unmatched bases: 10. The chain's CDR3 is CASIPAASGRGEQFF. CDR3 nucleotides: TGTGCCAGCATCCCGGCGGCTAGCGGGAGGGGTGAGCAGTTCTTC.

The V call is TRBV6-1, the J call TRBJ2-1, with TRBD2 matching over 13 bases. With V trimmed by 7 bases and J by 4 bases, 4 bases remained unmatched. The germline gives CDR1 MNHNS, CDR2 SASEGT. The CDR3 length is 15 residues. DNA for the CDR3: TGTGCCAGCACGGGGACTAGCGGGACATACAATGAGCAGTTCTTC. Its translation: CASTGTSGTYNEQFF.

The V gene is TRBV29-1, the J gene TRBJ2-5, with TRBD2 identical over 7 bases. V gave up 5 bases and J gave up 3 bases; unmatched junction bases: 9. This CDR3 comprises 14 residues. CDR1 is SQVTM, CDR2 ANQGSEA, per germline. Here the CDR3 DNA reads TGCAGCGTTTATGACAGCGGGGCAAAAGAGACCCAGTACTTC. Its protein product is CSVYDSGAKETQYF.

This sequence joins TRBV30 and TRBJ1-3; D may be TRBD1 (6 bases). Looked up from germline, CDR1 is GTSNPN and CDR2 is SVGIG (reference sequence). Trimming removed 0 bases from V and 5 bases from J, with 11 bases in between. This CDR3 is 14 amino acids long. CDR3 sequence: CAWSVRTARNTIYF. The DNA for the CDR3 is TGTGCCTGGAGTGTACGGACAGCTAGAAACACCATATATTTT.

The V gene is TRBV7-8, the J gene TRBJ1-1, with unresolved D. The germline V gene has CDR1 SGHVS and CDR2 FQNEAQ. The V gene lost 4 bases and the J gene lost 0 bases, with 9 bases spanning the gap. This CDR3 has 14 residues. The CDR3 loop reads CASSYRDMNTEAFF. CDR3 nucleotides: TGTGCCAGCAGCTACCGTGACATGAACACTGAAGCTTTCTTT.

This clone was seen only a few times. The gene calls are TRBV5-1 and TRBJ1-1; D remains ambiguous. Germline V CDR1 and CDR2: SGHRS, YFSETQ. V lost 0 bases to trimming and J lost 2 bases, with 8 bases between them. The CDR3 extends over 14 amino acids. The CDR3 region has the DNA TGCGCCAGCAGCTTGGCGAACGGTAACACTGAAGCTTTCTTT. This encodes CASSLANGNTEAFF.

Only a few counts were recorded for this clone. The chain recombines TRBV6-5 with TRBJ1-5; D gene uncertain. In germline, CDR1 is MNHEY, CDR2 SVGAGI. V was pared by 0 bases and J by 4 bases, with 10 bases between. The CDR3 loop spans 15 amino acids. CDR3 region: CASSYSTRENQPQHF. In nucleotides, the CDR3 is TGTGCCAGCAGTTACTCGACTAGGGAGAATCAGCCCCAGCATTTT.

This chain links TRBV11-2 with TRBJ1-1; D is undetermined. The CDR3 loop spans 15 amino acids. CDR1 SGHAT and CDR2 FQNNGV come from the germline V gene. The V and J ends lost 4 bases and 1 base respectively, with 13 bases between them. CDR3 sequence (DNA): TGTGCCAGCAGCTCCCCTGGGCCTGGGAACACTGAAGCTTTCTTT. It codes for CASSSPGPGNTEAFF.

The table lists this clone with a few counts. This sequence joins TRBV6-6 and TRBJ2-1; D is undetermined. The CDR3 is made up of 13 amino acids. The germline V gene has CDR1 MNHNY and CDR2 SVGAGI (reference sequence). Between the trimmed V and J ends, which lost 5 bases and 4 bases, there was a span of 9 bases. In nucleotides, the CDR3 is TGTGCCAGCAGTCCCGAGCCTTACAATGAGCAGTTCTTC. It is translated as CASSPEPYNEQFF.

This clone occurred a few times. The chain carries TRBV6-5 and TRBJ1-5; 9 bases are shared with TRBD1. The germline V gene encodes CDR1 MNHEY and CDR2 SVGAGI. V was pared by 6 bases and J by 0 bases, with 3 bases of the junction left unmatched. The CDR3 extends over 15 amino acids. The CDR3: CASSRTGDSNQPQHF. The CDR3 coding sequence is TGTGCCAGCAGCCGGACAGGGGATAGCAATCAGCCCCAGCATTTT.

The chain joins TRBV11-2 to TRBJ1-5; D is undetermined. The CDR3 is made up of 13 amino acids. V lost 2 bases to trimming and J lost 2 bases, with 4 bases between them. Per the germline V gene, CDR1 is SGHAT and CDR2 is FQNNGV. In DNA form, the CDR3 reads TGTGCCAGCAGCTTATCTGGCAATCAGCCCCAGCATTTT. Its translation: CASSLSGNQPQHF.

This clone was seen only a few times. Other DNA variants within this sample encode the same CDR3. V is TRBV5-1 and J is TRBJ2-1; 9 nucleotides match TRBD2. The V gene end was trimmed by 4 bases and the J gene end by 0 bases; junction bases not matched to a gene: 2. The CDR3 length is 15 residues. Germline V gene sequence: CDR1 SGHRS, CDR2 YFSETQ. The DNA of the CDR3 is TGCGCCAGCAGCCTTAGCGGGAGCTCCTACAATGAGCAGTTCTTC. This encodes CASSLSGSSYNEQFF.

This clone turned up a few times. This chain links TRBV6-4 with TRBJ2-2, with 7 bases matching TRBD1. V lost 6 bases to trimming and J lost 4 bases; unmatched junction nucleotides: 5. The CDR3 is made up of 14 amino acids. CDR1 and CDR2 (germline): MRHNA, SNTAGT. CDR3 bases: TGTGCCAGCAGATCCGGGACAGCCACCGGGGAGCTGTTTTTT. Translated, it gives CASRSGTATGELFF.

This chain links TRBV2 with TRBJ2-3, with D perhaps matching TRBD1 (6 bases). The V gene lost 0 bases and the J gene lost 2 bases, with 12 bases spanning the gap. The germline CDR1 and CDR2 sequences are SNHLY and FYNNEI. The CDR3 covers 16 residues. The CDR3 nucleotides read TGTGCCAGCAGTGAAGCGCTAGGACAGCACACAGATACGCAGTATTTT. Translated, it gives CASSEALGQHTDTQYF. The variable domain in full, completed from reference TRBV2 and TRBJ2-3, reads EPEVTQTPSHQVTQMGQEVILRCVPISNHLYFYWYRQILGQKVEFLVSFYNNEISEKSEIFDDQFSVERPDGSNFTLKIRSTKLEDSAMYFCASSEALGQHTDTQYFGPGTRLTVL.

This clone was seen at least ten times. The gene calls are TRBV5-4 and TRBJ2-1, with 7 positions matching TRBD2. The CDR3 is made up of 14 amino acids. J lost 5 bases, V lost 0 bases, and 2 bases had no gene match. Germline V CDR1 and CDR2: SGHNT, YYREEE (reference sequence). Written as DNA, the CDR3 is TGTGCCAGCAGCTTGGAACTAGCGAACAATGAGCAGTTCTTC. Translated: CASSLELANNEQFF. The full variable domain, in which reference TRBV5-4 and TRBJ2-1 provide the parts outside the CDR3, is ETGVTQSPTHLIKTRGQQVTLRCSSQSGHNTVSWYQQALGQGPQFIFQYYREEENGRGNFPPRFSGLQFPNYSSELNVNALELDDSALYLCASSLELANNEQFFGPGTRLTVL.

This clone was counted a few times. The rearrangement joins TRBV18 to TRBJ2-1; 12 nucleotides agree with TRBD2. Per germline, CDR1 KGHSH and CDR2 LQKENI. The CDR3 loop spans 15 amino acids. J lost 5 bases, V lost 4 bases, and 3 bases had no gene match. The CDR3 sequence is CASSQGLAGHNEQFF. CDR3 nucleotides: TGTGCCAGCTCACAGGGACTAGCGGGCCACAATGAGCAGTTCTTC. The complete variable domain, with remaining parts taken from reference TRBV18 and TRBJ2-1, reads NAGVMQNPRHLVRRRGQEARLRCSPMKGHSHVYWYRQLPEEGLKFMVYLQKENIIDESGMPKERFSAEFPKEGPSILRIQQVVRGDSAAYFCASSQGLAGHNEQFFGPGTRLTVL.